The clone carrying this T cell receptor (beta chain) was seen a handful of times. The antigen is not known. The CDR3 has 15 residues. Germline loops: CDR1 MNHEY, CDR2 SVGAGI. V shed 8 bases and J shed 1 base, with 17 bases lying between them. The PCR made use of 60 Vbeta and 13 Jbeta primers. Generated by immunoSEQ multiplex PCR, the TCRdb table keeps only in-frame clones and is missing some. Altogether 180,000 or so clones are present, 70% to 85% being singletons, with the ten largest covering 3.5% to 4.5%. This specimen comes from a study of cytomegalovirus exposure and HLA in healthy donors. The wider study: Tens of millions of unique TCRs from HLA-typed donors were held in an early release of data. Study observations and caveats: The records held CMV serostatus as the only immune exposure information. TCR beta chain V- and J-gene trimming was linked, in a later analysis, to a missense variant in DCLRE1C. In vitro checks showed that a few CMV-associated chains really do target CMV antigens.

The chain joins TRBV6-5 to TRBJ1-1, with a tentative D call TRBD1 (5 bases). The origin of this receptor is a woman between 55 and 75 years old in good health and CMV-seropositive. The sample taken for sequencing was PBMCs. The CDR3: CASYSKPGGNTEAFF. The CDR3 DNA is TGTGCCAGCTATTCTAAGCCGGGGGGGAACACTGAAGCTTTCTTT.